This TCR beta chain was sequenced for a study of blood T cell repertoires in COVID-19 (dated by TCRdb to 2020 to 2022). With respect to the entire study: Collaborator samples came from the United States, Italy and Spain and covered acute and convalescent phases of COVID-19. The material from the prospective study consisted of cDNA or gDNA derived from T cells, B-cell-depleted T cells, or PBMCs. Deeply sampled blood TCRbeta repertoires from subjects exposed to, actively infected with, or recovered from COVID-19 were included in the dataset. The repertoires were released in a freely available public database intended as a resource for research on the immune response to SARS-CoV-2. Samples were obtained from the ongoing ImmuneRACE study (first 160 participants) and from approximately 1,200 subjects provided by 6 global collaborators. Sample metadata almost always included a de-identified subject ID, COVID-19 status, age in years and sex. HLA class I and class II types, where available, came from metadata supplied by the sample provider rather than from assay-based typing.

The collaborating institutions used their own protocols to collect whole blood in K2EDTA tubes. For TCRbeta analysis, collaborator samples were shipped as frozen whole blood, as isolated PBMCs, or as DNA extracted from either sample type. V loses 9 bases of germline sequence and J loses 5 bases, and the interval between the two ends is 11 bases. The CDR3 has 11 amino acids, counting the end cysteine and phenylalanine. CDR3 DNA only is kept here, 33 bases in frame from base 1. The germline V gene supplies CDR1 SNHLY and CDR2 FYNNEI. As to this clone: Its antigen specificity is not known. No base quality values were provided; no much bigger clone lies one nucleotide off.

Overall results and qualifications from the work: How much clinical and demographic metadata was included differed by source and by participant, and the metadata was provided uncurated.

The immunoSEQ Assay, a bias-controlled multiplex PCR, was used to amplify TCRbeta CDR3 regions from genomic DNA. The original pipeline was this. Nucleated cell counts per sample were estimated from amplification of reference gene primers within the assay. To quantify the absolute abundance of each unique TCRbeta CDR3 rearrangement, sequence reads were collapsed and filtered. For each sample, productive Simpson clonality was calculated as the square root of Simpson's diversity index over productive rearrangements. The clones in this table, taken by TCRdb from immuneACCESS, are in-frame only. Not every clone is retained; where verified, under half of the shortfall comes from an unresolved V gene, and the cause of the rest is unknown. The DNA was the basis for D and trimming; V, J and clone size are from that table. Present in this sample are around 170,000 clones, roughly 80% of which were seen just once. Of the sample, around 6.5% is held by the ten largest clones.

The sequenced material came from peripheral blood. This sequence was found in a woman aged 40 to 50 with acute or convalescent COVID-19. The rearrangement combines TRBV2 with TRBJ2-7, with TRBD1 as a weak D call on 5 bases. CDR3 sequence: CASARVHEQYF. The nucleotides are TGTGCCAGTGCCAGGGTTCACGAGCAGTACTTC.